This TCR beta chain was recorded in a study of long-term antiretroviral therapy in people with HIV. Worth noting for this clone: Antigen: not known.

Per the germline V gene, CDR1 is MNHEY and CDR2 is SVGAGI. There are 13 residues in the CDR3. Deletions cut 5 bases from V and 3 bases from J, with 10 bases between. Sequencing relied on immunoSEQ assay v3.0, run at survey level. The target of sequencing was roughly 35,000-50,000 T-cell genomes per sample. The repertoire was sequenced with immunoSEQ multiplex PCR; TCRdb's copy has only in-frame clones and lacks some. This sample yields roughly 25,000 clones, of which almost 80% are seen a single time; 11% belongs to the top ten. Study outcomes and limitations: Drawn between about 2003 and 2017, the blood was possibly obtained under older ART regimens.

This TCR came from a man younger than 45 with HIV. The chain recombines TRBV6-5 with TRBJ2-5; tentative D call: TRBD1 (6 bases). The material was unsorted PBMCs, obtained 2.1 years after starting antiretroviral therapy. The CDR3 is CASSHRDKETQYF. The CDR3 nucleotides read TGTGCCAGCAGTCATAGGGACAAAGAGACCCAGTACTTC.